These T cell receptor beta chains were read from a single sample in a study of spatial heterogeneity in lung cancer. TCRdb redid the calling of the 5' RACE reads with MiXCR, one entry per CDR3 protein. The sample has several thousand distinct CDR3 sequences; about 7.1% are singletons. Specimen: lung tumor tissue, collected at surgery. Every receptor here comes from a male donor with early-stage non-small cell lung cancer. The CDR3 runs from the conserved cysteine through the conserved F or W. Fields, in order: CDR3 protein, CDR3 DNA, J gene, V gene, clone size, D gene. The D gene is left open where the match is weak. Size values are once, few and many counts, or a class for expanded clones, and some rows have none.

CDR3aa: CASSQDRMGGSQPQHF
CDR3nt: TGCGCCAGCAGCCAAGATCGGATGGGAGGTAGTCAGCCCCAGCATTTT
j_gene: TRBJ1-5
v_gene: TRBV4-1
abundance: few
d_gene: NA

CDR3aa: CASSTRSFPYEQYF
CDR3nt: TGCGCCAGCAGTACTCGGTCGTTTCCATACGAGCAGTACTTC
j_gene: TRBJ2-7
v_gene: TRBV5-1
abundance: few
d_gene: NA

CDR3aa: CASSPLADKDTQYF
CDR3nt: TGTGCCAGCTCACCACTCGCAGATAAAGATACGCAGTATTTT
j_gene: TRBJ2-3
v_gene: TRBV18
abundance: many
d_gene: NA

CDR3aa: CASSSGMGEEYEQYF
CDR3nt: TGTGCCAGCAGCTCAGGGATGGGGGAGGAGTACGAGCAGTACTTC
j_gene: TRBJ2-7
v_gene: TRBV7-3
abundance: NA
d_gene: NA

CDR3aa: CARETCCNQPQHF
CDR3nt: TGCGCCAGGGAAACCTGTTGTAATCAGCCCCAGCATTTT
j_gene: TRBJ1-5
v_gene: TRBV23-1
abundance: many
d_gene: NA

CDR3aa: CASSLDRQDYEQYF
CDR3nt: TGCGCCAGCAGCCTGGACAGGCAGGACTACGAGCAGTACTTC
j_gene: TRBJ2-7
v_gene: TRBV5-1
abundance: large
d_gene: TRBD1

CDR3aa: CASGLGTGSNQETQYF
CDR3nt: TGTGCTAGTGGTTTGGGGACAGGGTCGAACCAAGAGACCCAGTACTTC
j_gene: TRBJ2-5
v_gene: TRBV12-5
abundance: medium-sized
d_gene: TRBD1

CDR3aa: CASSFRSGGNQPQHF
CDR3nt: TGTGCCAGCAGTTTTAGATCCGGGGGCAATCAGCCCCAGCATTTT
j_gene: TRBJ1-5
v_gene: TRBV27
abundance: few
d_gene: NA

CDR3aa: CASSLGQRQQETQYF
CDR3nt: TGTGCCAGCAGCTTAGGCCAGCGGCAGCAAGAGACCCAGTACTTC
j_gene: TRBJ2-5
v_gene: TRBV11-3
abundance: medium-sized
d_gene: NA

CDR3aa: CSARDLGAGYRNEQFF
CDR3nt: TGCAGTGCTAGAGATTTAGGGGCCGGCTATCGAAATGAGCAGTTCTTC
j_gene: TRBJ2-1
v_gene: TRBV20-1
abundance: medium-sized
d_gene: NA

CDR3aa: CASSAQSGGEQYF
CDR3nt: TGTGCCAGCAGTGCGCAGTCTGGGGGCGAGCAGTACTTC
j_gene: TRBJ2-7
v_gene: TRBV10-2
abundance: NA
d_gene: NA

CDR3aa: CASSIRTGYADTQYF
CDR3nt: TGTGCCAGTAGTATCCGGACAGGGTACGCAGATACGCAGTATTTT
j_gene: TRBJ2-3
v_gene: TRBV19
abundance: medium-sized
d_gene: TRBD1

CDR3aa: CAISESTGAGVTQYF
CDR3nt: TGTGCCATCAGTGAGTCGACAGGGGCAGGGGTTACGCAGTATTTT
j_gene: TRBJ2-3
v_gene: TRBV10-3
abundance: few
d_gene: TRBD1

CDR3aa: CASSLGQTGYNEQFF
CDR3nt: TGCGCCAGCAGCTTGGGACAGACGGGGTACAATGAGCAGTTCTTC
j_gene: TRBJ2-1
v_gene: TRBV5-1
abundance: many
d_gene: NA

CDR3aa: CASSARQAKNIQYF
CDR3nt: TGTGCCAGCAGCGCCCGGCAAGCCAAAAACATTCAGTACTTC
j_gene: TRBJ2-4
v_gene: TRBV5-5
abundance: many
d_gene: NA

CDR3aa: CSARGPAGEQYF
CDR3nt: TGCAGTGCTAGAGGGCCAGCGGGGGAGCAGTACTTC
j_gene: TRBJ2-7
v_gene: TRBV20-1
abundance: few
d_gene: TRBD2

CDR3aa: CASSRTGFGNQPQHF
CDR3nt: TGCGCCAGCAGCCGGACAGGGTTTGGCAATCAGCCCCAGCATTTT
j_gene: TRBJ1-5
v_gene: TRBV4-1
abundance: many
d_gene: TRBD1

CDR3aa: CASSLGTGGYEQYF
CDR3nt: TGTGCCAGCTCACTCGGGACAGGGGGCTACGAGCAGTACTTC
j_gene: TRBJ2-7
v_gene: TRBV21-1
abundance: once
d_gene: NA

CDR3aa: CASSLPGQGMETQYF
CDR3nt: TGTGCCAGCAGCTTACCGGGACAGGGCATGGAGACCCAGTACTTC
j_gene: TRBJ2-5
v_gene: TRBV5-4
abundance: many
d_gene: TRBD1

CDR3aa: CAWSRGSENEQFF
CDR3nt: TGTGCCTGGTCCCGGGGGAGCGAAAATGAGCAGTTCTTC
j_gene: TRBJ2-1
v_gene: TRBV30
abundance: many
d_gene: NA

CDR3aa: CSVERDRGARYTF
CDR3nt: TGCAGCGTTGAACGCGACAGGGGAGCGCGCTACACCTTC
j_gene: TRBJ1-2
v_gene: TRBV29-1
abundance: few
d_gene: TRBD1

CDR3aa: CASSSLAGGYNEQFF
CDR3nt: TGTGCCAGCAGCTCACTAGCGGGAGGCTACAATGAGCAGTTCTTC
j_gene: TRBJ2-1
v_gene: TRBV7-3
abundance: many
d_gene: TRBD2

CDR3aa: CASSRASGSGANVLTF
CDR3nt: TGTGCCAGCTCAAGGGCATCAGGCTCTGGGGCCAACGTCCTGACTTTC
j_gene: TRBJ2-6
v_gene: TRBV18
abundance: many
d_gene: NA

CDR3aa: CASSWGTSKADTQYF
CDR3nt: TGTGCCAGCAGTTGGGGGACTAGCAAGGCAGATACGCAGTATTTT
j_gene: TRBJ2-3
v_gene: TRBV27
abundance: many
d_gene: TRBD2

CDR3aa: CASSIYQGGNIQYF
CDR3nt: TGTGCCAGTAGTATATACCAGGGGGGGAACATTCAGTACTTC
j_gene: TRBJ2-4
v_gene: TRBV19
abundance: many
d_gene: NA

CDR3aa: CSAPRALRYYEQYF
CDR3nt: TGCAGTGCCCCACGGGCGTTACGATACTACGAGCAGTACTTC
j_gene: TRBJ2-7
v_gene: TRBV20-1
abundance: many
d_gene: NA

CDR3aa: CASSPLAGTADTQYF
CDR3nt: TGTGCCAGCAGTCCTCTAGCGGGAACTGCAGATACGCAGTATTTT
j_gene: TRBJ2-3
v_gene: TRBV28
abundance: few
d_gene: TRBD2

CDR3aa: CASSLASWGSEKLFF
CDR3nt: TGTGCCAGCAGCTTAGCTAGTTGGGGTTCTGAAAAACTGTTTTTT
j_gene: TRBJ1-4
v_gene: TRBV7-8
abundance: NA
d_gene: NA

CDR3aa: CATSGWDYGYTF
CDR3nt: TGTGCCACCAGCGGATGGGACTATGGCTACACCTTC
j_gene: TRBJ1-2
v_gene: TRBV15
abundance: NA
d_gene: NA

CDR3aa: CASSFGTSAEQFF
CDR3nt: TGTGCCAGCAGCTTCGGGACTAGCGCTGAGCAGTTCTTC
j_gene: TRBJ2-1
v_gene: TRBV6-2/TRBV6-3
abundance: NA
d_gene: TRBD2

CDR3aa: CASTLRGLGETQYF
CDR3nt: TGTGCCAGCACTCTCAGGGGGCTCGGTGAGACCCAGTACTTC
j_gene: TRBJ2-5
v_gene: TRBV6-2/TRBV6-3
abundance: many
d_gene: TRBD1

CDR3aa: CSASRGTDNSPLHF
CDR3nt: TGCAGTGCTAGTAGAGGGACAGATAATTCACCCCTCCACTTT
j_gene: TRBJ1-6
v_gene: TRBV20-1
abundance: many
d_gene: TRBD1

CDR3aa: CASSYKGRSGSPYEQYF
CDR3nt: TGTGCCAGCAGTTACAAGGGGCGGAGCGGGAGCCCCTACGAGCAGTACTTC
j_gene: TRBJ2-7
v_gene: TRBV6-2/TRBV6-3
abundance: many
d_gene: TRBD2

CDR3aa: CAIPPRQGSYEQYF
CDR3nt: TGTGCCATCCCTCCACGACAGGGGTCCTACGAGCAGTACTTC
j_gene: TRBJ2-7
v_gene: TRBV2
abundance: few
d_gene: TRBD1

CDR3aa: CSVVGTEGYTF
CDR3nt: TGCAGCGTCGTAGGGACTGAAGGCTACACCTTC
j_gene: TRBJ1-2
v_gene: TRBV29-1
abundance: medium-sized
d_gene: NA

CDR3aa: CASTQGNQPQHF
CDR3nt: TGTGCCAGCACTCAGGGGAATCAGCCCCAGCATTTT
j_gene: TRBJ1-5
v_gene: TRBV6-6
abundance: many
d_gene: NA

CDR3aa: CASSSPGQAFSSSYNEQFF
CDR3nt: TGTGCCAGCAGCTCACCGGGACAGGCCTTCTCGAGCTCCTACAATGAGCAGTTCTTC
j_gene: TRBJ2-1
v_gene: TRBV13
abundance: many
d_gene: TRBD1

CDR3aa: CSVAGLAGGLADTQYF
CDR3nt: TGCAGCGTGGCAGGACTAGCGGGAGGGCTAGCAGATACGCAGTATTTT
j_gene: TRBJ2-3
v_gene: TRBV29-1
abundance: few
d_gene: TRBD2

CDR3aa: CASRGSVSTFF
CDR3nt: TGTGCCAGCAGAGGTAGCGTGAGTACCTTCTTC
j_gene: TRBJ2-1
v_gene: TRBV2
abundance: many
d_gene: NA

CDR3aa: CASSLVLAGANEQFF
CDR3nt: TGCGCCAGCAGCTTGGTTCTAGCGGGAGCAAATGAGCAGTTCTTC
j_gene: TRBJ2-1
v_gene: TRBV5-1
abundance: many
d_gene: TRBD2

CDR3aa: CASSLRTGRGYTDTQYF
CDR3nt: TGTGCCAGCAGCTTACGCACAGGGAGAGGTTATACAGATACGCAGTATTTT
j_gene: TRBJ2-3
v_gene: TRBV7-3
abundance: few
d_gene: NA

CDR3aa: CASSAWLAGVQETQYF
CDR3nt: TGTGCCAGCAGCGCCTGGCTAGCGGGGGTGCAAGAGACCCAGTACTTC
j_gene: TRBJ2-5
v_gene: TRBV6-1
abundance: medium-sized
d_gene: TRBD2

CDR3aa: CASSRSTGVQPQHF
CDR3nt: TGTGCCAGCAGTCGATCGACAGGGGTTCAGCCCCAGCATTTT
j_gene: TRBJ1-5
v_gene: TRBV5-6
abundance: many
d_gene: TRBD1

CDR3aa: CASSTLAGALTDTQYF
CDR3nt: TGTGCCAGCTCAACCTTAGCGGGGGCCCTAACAGATACGCAGTATTTT
j_gene: TRBJ2-3
v_gene: TRBV18
abundance: medium-sized
d_gene: TRBD2

CDR3aa: CASSLGQGREAFF
CDR3nt: TGCGCCAGCAGCTTGGGCCAGGGACGTGAAGCTTTCTTT
j_gene: TRBJ1-1
v_gene: TRBV5-1
abundance: medium-sized
d_gene: NA